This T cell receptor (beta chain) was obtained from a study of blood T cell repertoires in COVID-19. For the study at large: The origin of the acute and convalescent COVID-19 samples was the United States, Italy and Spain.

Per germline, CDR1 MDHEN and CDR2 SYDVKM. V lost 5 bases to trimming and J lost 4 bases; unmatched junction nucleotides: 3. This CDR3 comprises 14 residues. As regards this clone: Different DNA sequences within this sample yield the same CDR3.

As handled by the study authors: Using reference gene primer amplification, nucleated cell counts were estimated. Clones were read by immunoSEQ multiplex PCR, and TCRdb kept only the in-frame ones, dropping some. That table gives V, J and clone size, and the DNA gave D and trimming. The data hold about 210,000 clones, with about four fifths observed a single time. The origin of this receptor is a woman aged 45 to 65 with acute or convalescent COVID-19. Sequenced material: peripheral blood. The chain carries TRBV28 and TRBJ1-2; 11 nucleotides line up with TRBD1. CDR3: CASSRDRGVYGYTF. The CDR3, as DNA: TGTGCCAGCAGTAGGGACAGGGGGGTCTATGGCTACACCTTC.